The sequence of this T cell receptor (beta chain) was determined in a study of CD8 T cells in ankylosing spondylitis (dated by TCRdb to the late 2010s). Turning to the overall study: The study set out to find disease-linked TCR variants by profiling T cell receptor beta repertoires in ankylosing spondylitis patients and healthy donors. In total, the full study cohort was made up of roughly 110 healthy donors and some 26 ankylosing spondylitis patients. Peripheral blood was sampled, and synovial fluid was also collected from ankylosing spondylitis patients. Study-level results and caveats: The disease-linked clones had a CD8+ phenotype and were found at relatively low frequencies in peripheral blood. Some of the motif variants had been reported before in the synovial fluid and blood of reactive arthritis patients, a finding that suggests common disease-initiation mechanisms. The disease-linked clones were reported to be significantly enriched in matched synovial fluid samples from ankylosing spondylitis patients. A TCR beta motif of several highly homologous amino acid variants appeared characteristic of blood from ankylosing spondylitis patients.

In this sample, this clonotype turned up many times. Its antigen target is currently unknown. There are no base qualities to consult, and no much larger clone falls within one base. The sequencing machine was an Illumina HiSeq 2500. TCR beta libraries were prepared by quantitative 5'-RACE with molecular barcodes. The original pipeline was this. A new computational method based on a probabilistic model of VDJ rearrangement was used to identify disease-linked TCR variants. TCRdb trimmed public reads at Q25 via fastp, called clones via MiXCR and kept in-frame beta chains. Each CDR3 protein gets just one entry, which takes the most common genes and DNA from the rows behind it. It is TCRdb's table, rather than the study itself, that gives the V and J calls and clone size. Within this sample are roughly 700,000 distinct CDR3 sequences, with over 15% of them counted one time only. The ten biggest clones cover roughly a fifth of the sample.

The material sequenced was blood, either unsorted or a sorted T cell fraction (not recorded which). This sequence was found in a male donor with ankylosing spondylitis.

The sequenced DNA: TGTGCCAGCAGACAAACGGGACAGGGCGATGAGCAGTTCTTC. This codes for CASRQTGQGDEQFF. This chain joins TRBV12-3 or TRBV12-4 to TRBJ2-1, and TRBD1 aligns with 9 junction nucleotides. The CDR3 runs 14 residues from the cysteine to the phenylalanine. CDR3 DNA is the only sequence kept; it has 42 bases, read in frame from the first base. Trimming leaves V shorter by 6 bases and J shorter by 8 bases, with the junction holding 8 bases beyond the gene matches.